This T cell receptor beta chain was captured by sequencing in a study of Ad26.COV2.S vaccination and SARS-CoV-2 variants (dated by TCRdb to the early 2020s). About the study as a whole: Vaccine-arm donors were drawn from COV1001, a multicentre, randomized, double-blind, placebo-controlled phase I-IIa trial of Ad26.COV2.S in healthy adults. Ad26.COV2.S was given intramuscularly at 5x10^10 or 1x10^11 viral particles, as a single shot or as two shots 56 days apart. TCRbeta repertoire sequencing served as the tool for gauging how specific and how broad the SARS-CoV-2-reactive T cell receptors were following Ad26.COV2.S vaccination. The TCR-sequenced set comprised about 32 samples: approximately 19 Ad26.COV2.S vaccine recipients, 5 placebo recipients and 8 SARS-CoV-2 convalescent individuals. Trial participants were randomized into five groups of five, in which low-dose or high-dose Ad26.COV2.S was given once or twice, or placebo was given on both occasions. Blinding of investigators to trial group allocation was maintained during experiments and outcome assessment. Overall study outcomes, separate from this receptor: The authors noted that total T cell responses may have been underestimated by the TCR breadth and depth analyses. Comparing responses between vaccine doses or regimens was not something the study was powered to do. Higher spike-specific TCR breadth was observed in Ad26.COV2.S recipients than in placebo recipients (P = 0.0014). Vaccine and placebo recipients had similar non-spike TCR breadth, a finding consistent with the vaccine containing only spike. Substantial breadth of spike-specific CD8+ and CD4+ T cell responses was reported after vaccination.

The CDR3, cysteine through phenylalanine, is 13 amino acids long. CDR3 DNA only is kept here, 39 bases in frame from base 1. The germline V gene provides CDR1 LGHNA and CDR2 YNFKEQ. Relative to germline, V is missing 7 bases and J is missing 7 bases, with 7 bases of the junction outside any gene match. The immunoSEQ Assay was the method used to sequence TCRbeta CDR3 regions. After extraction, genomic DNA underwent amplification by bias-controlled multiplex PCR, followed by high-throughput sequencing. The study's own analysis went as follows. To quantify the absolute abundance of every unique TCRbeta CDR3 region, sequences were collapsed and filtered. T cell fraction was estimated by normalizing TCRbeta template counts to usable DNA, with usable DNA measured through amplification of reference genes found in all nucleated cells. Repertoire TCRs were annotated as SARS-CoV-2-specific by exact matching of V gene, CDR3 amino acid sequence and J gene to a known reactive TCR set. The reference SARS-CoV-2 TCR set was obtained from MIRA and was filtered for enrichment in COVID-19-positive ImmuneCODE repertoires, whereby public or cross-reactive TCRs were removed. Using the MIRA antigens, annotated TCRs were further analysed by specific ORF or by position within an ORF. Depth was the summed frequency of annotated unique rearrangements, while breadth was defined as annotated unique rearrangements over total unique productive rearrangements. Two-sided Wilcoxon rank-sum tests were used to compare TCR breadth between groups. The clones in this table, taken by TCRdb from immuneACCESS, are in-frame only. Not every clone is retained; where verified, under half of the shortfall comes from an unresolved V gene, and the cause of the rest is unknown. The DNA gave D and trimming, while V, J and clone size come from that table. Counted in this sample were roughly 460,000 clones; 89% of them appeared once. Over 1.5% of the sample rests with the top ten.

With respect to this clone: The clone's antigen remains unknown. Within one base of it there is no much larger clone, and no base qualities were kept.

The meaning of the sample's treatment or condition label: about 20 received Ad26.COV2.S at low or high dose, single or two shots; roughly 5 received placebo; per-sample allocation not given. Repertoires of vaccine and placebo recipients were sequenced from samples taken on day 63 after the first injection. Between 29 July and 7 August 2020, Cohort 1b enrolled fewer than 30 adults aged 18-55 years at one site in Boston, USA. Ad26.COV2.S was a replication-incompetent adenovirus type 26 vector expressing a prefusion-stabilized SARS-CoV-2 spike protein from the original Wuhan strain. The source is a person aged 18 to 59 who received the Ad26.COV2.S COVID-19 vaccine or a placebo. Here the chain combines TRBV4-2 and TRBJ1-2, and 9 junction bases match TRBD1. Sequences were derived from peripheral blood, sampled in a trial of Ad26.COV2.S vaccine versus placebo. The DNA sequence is TGTGCCAGCACCCGGGACAGGGTGTCTGGCTACACCTTC. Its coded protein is CASTRDRVSGYTF.